The present T cell receptor (beta chain) was sequenced within a study of blood T cells in healthy people across ages. This clonotype was seen a few times. Together with a sample-barcoded 5' primer, a J-beta primer mix was included in a second PCR lasting about 6 to 11 cycles. TCRdb ran MiXCR on the 5' RACE reads and lists one entry per CDR3 protein. The sample consists of roughly 1,500,000 distinct CDR3 sequences, 34% of them appearing once. V lost 8 bases, J lost 15 bases, and 13 bases lay in between. The CDR3 runs to 10 residues. The specimen was blood. The chain recombines TRBV12-3 or TRBV12-4 with TRBJ1-4; D is ambiguous. The source of this sequence is a woman aged 25-40 years in good health. The CDR3 sequence: CASPGPLLFF. The CDR3 bases are TGTGCCAGCCCCGGACCCCTTTTGTTTTTT.